Each of the 30 T cell receptor beta chains below was sequenced from the same sample in a study of cytomegalovirus exposure and HLA in healthy donors. Both 60 Vbeta primers and 13 Jbeta primers went into the PCR. The repertoire was sequenced with immunoSEQ multiplex PCR; TCRdb's copy has only in-frame clones and lacks some. Among some 130,000 clones, around three quarters were seen once, and the ten largest hold less than 5%. Sequenced: PBMCs. All receptors come from a man aged 25 to 40 in good health.

The J gene is TRBJ1-1, the V gene TRBV5-4; the match to TRBD1 covers 8 bases. Germline CDR1 reads SGHNT; CDR2 reads YYREEE (reference sequence). V lost 4 bases and J lost 5; bases outside the gene matches: 4. The CDR3 has 13 residues. The CDR3, as DNA: TGTGCCAGCAGCCCGGGACAGGTGACTGAAGCTTTCTTT. Translated, it gives CASSPGQVTEAFF.

The gene calls are TRBV28 and TRBJ1-5, with 8 nucleotides matching TRBD1. The junction had 9 bases not matched to a gene; V was cut back by 2 bases and J by 9 bases. Per germline, CDR1 MDHEN and CDR2 SYDVKM. This CDR3 is 15 amino acids long. CDR3 DNA: TGTGCCAGCAGTTTACCCCCAGGGGGCGTATGGCCCCAGCATTTT. It encodes CASSLPPGGVWPQHF.

This rearrangement joins TRBV28 to TRBJ2-7, with 9 bases identical to TRBD1. V dropped 4 bases and J dropped 4; count of bases not matched to a gene: 8. In germline, CDR1 is MDHEN, CDR2 SYDVKM. This CDR3 has 15 residues. As DNA, the CDR3 is TGTGCCAGCAGTTCACTCATCGGGACAGGGTACGAGCAGTACTTC. It yields the protein CASSSLIGTGYEQYF.

The gene calls are TRBV18 and TRBJ2-5; 13 bases align to TRBD2. Germline CDR1 reads KGHSH; CDR2 reads LQKENI. J gave up 4 bases and V 6 bases, and 2 bases lay outside the gene matches. The CDR3 consists of 14 residues. The CDR3 is CASSRTSGRETQYF. In nucleotides, the CDR3 is TGTGCCAGCTCCAGGACTAGCGGGAGAGAGACCCAGTACTTC.

The chain recombines TRBV14 with TRBJ1-3; 12 bases map to TRBD1. The junction had 7 bases not matched to a gene; V was cut back by 4 bases and J by 0 bases. This CDR3 region has 18 residues. Germline V lookup: CDR1 SGHDN, CDR2 FVKESK. The CDR3 sequence: CASSRDRGHLRSGNTIYF. The CDR3 DNA reads as TGTGCCAGCAGCCGGGACAGGGGGCACCTCCGCTCTGGAAACACCATATATTTT.

This chain joins TRBV25-1 and TRBJ2-3; TRBD2 matches 16 bases. CDR1 and CDR2 from the germline V gene are MGHDK and SYGVNS. This CDR3 has 18 amino acids. The junction had 9 bases not matched to a gene; V was cut back by 7 bases and J by 2 bases. The CDR3 DNA is TGTGCCAGCATCTCCCCGGGACTAGCGGGAGGGGCCACAGATACGCAGTATTTT. This encodes CASISPGLAGGATDTQYF.

The gene calls are TRBV19 and TRBJ1-5; 8 bases fit TRBD1. The CDR3 contains 13 residues. J gave up 5 bases and V 6 bases, and 3 bases lay outside the gene matches. The germline V gene encodes CDR1 LNHDA and CDR2 SQIVND (reference sequence). This CDR3 is CASSPTGDQPQHF. CDR3 in DNA: TGTGCCAGTAGCCCGACAGGGGATCAGCCCCAGCATTTT.

As concerns this clone: The identical CDR3 is also encoded by other nucleotide sequences in the sample. This CDR3 is CASSLGGGYEQYF. CDR3 bases: TGTGCCAGCAGCTTAGGAGGCGGCTACGAGCAGTACTTC. The chain combines TRBV7-2 with TRBJ2-7; the D is unclear. Germline loops: CDR1 SGHTA, CDR2 FQGNSA. This CDR3 is built from 13 residues. V lost 1 base and J 3 bases, leaving 7 bases between the germline ends.

In DNA, the CDR3 is TGCGCCAGCAGCCAAGGGGGGGACCGACACTACGAGCAGTACTTC. The encoded protein is CASSQGGDRHYEQYF. The chain joins TRBV4-3 to TRBJ2-7; a possible D gene is TRBD2 (6 bases). The germline V gene has CDR1 LGHNA and CDR2 YSLEER. V was shortened by 1 base and J by 3 bases, with 13 bases between the two germline ends. This CDR3 has 15 amino acids.

The chain joins TRBV7-6 to TRBJ2-3; 11 nucleotides line up with TRBD2. CDR3 length: 16 residues. Per the germline V gene, CDR1 is SGHVS and CDR2 is FNYEAQ. The V segment lost 5 bases and the J segment 0 bases; nucleotides outside the gene matches: 4. The CDR3 DNA sequence: TGTGCCAGCAGCACCCGGACTAGCGGGAGCACAGATACGCAGTATTTT. Its translation is CASSTRTSGSTDTQYF.

The CDR3 spells CASSPQSRVKETQYF. In DNA, the CDR3 is TGTGCCAGCTCACCACAGAGCAGGGTAAAAGAGACCCAGTACTTC. The gene calls are TRBV18 and TRBJ2-5, with a possible D match to TRBD1 (5 bases). Trimming removed 1 base from V and 3 bases from J, with 12 bases in between. The length of the CDR3 is 15 residues. CDR1 is KGHSH, CDR2 LQKENI, per germline.

V gene TRBV4-3 combines with J gene TRBJ1-2; the match to TRBD1 covers 8 bases. CDR3 length: 14 residues. Germline V lookup: CDR1 LGHNA, CDR2 YSLEER. J lost 7 bases, V lost 2 bases, and 6 bases had no gene match. CDR3 coding DNA: TGCGCCAGCAGCCAACCAGGACAGGGAAGTGGCTACACCTTC. Translating gives CASSQPGQGSGYTF.

The rearrangement joins TRBV10-2 to TRBJ2-1; 12 positions match TRBD2. CDR1 is WSHSY and CDR2 is SAAADI in the germline V gene. V gave up 4 bases and J gave up 10 bases; unmatched junction bases: 8. The CDR3 length is 15 residues. In DNA form, the CDR3 reads TGCGCCAGCAGTGGGCCGACTAGCGGGAGTATCGAGCAGTTCTTC. Residues: CASSGPTSGSIEQFF.

Points on this clone: At one end the junction does not follow the germline gene, possibly because of a read error. The chain links TRBV7-8 to TRBJ2-7, with D possibly matching TRBD2 (5 bases). CDR3 length equals 15 residues. CDR1 is SGHVS, CDR2 FQNEAQ, per germline. CDR3 in amino acids: CASSLLVGEAYEQCF. CDR3 in DNA: TGTGCCAGCAGCTTATTGGTGGGAGAGGCCTACGAGCAGTGCTTC.

The chain carries TRBV30 and TRBJ1-6; TRBD1 matches at 10 bases. The V and J ends lost 4 bases and 6 bases, in that order; junction bases with no gene match: 6. Germline CDR1 and CDR2: GTSNPN and SVGIG (reference sequence). The CDR3 contains 15 residues. CDR3 protein: CAWKTGGPRNSPLHF. The CDR3 nucleotides read TGTGCCTGGAAGACAGGGGGCCCTCGTAATTCACCCCTCCACTTT.

The rearrangement uses TRBV2 and TRBJ2-7; TRBD1 agrees at 7 bases. The germline V gene has CDR1 SNHLY and CDR2 FYNNEI. This CDR3 comprises 11 residues. J was trimmed by 11 bases and V by 8 bases; bases with no gene match: 9. The CDR3 DNA is TGTGCCAGCGCATTGACAGGGCAGGAGTACTTC. As protein: CASALTGQEYF.

The chain has TRBV15 and TRBJ1-2; the D gene is possibly TRBD1 (5 bases). The CDR3 length is 13 residues. CDR1 is LNHNV, CDR2 YYDKDF, per germline (reference sequence). V dropped 8 bases and J dropped 0 bases, with 10 bases sitting between them. CDR3 DNA: TGTGCCACCTCGGACACGTCTAACTATGGCTACACCTTC. Protein sequence: CATSDTSNYGYTF.

The V gene is TRBV4-1, the J gene TRBJ1-2; D is unresolved. There are 14 residues in the CDR3. CDR1 is MGHRA and CDR2 is YSYEKL in the germline V gene. Trimming removed 4 bases from V and 8 bases from J, with 17 bases in between. DNA for the CDR3: TGCGCCAGCAGCCCAGGTGAAGGCTATTGGGGCTACACCTTC. Encoded protein: CASSPGEGYWGYTF.

The rearrangement joins TRBV10-3 to TRBJ1-1, with D maybe TRBD1 (5 bases). Trimming removed 8 bases at V and 4 bases at J, with 14 bases between. CDR1 is ENHRY, CDR2 SYGVKD, per germline. This CDR3 has 13 amino acids. CDR3 DNA: TGTGCCATCGGGGCCAGCCCGGTCACTGAAGCTTTCTTT. Its translation is CAIGASPVTEAFF.

J is TRBJ1-1 and V is TRBV4-1, with D unclear. Trimming took off 1 base at V and 4 bases at J, with 7 bases between the two ends. The CDR3 totals 13 residues. The V gene's germline CDR1 is MGHRA and CDR2 YSYEKL. CDR3 in amino acids: CASSQGGLTEAFF. CDR3 bases: TGCGCCAGCAGCCAAGGAGGGCTCACTGAAGCTTTCTTT.

This sequence joins TRBV7-9 and TRBJ2-1; 11 nucleotides match TRBD2. Germline lookup yields CDR1 SEHNR and CDR2 FQNEAQ (reference sequence). V dropped 5 bases and J dropped 1; count of bases not matched to a gene: 4. CDR3 length: 16 residues. For the CDR3, the DNA is TGTGCCAGCAGCCGATTAGCGGGAGGGTCCTACAATGAGCAGTTCTTC. Protein product: CASSRLAGGSYNEQFF.

The J gene is TRBJ1-5, the V gene TRBV19; 7 bases fit TRBD1. V shed 3 bases, J shed 3 bases, and the junction held 2 bases outside the gene matches. This CDR3 is 14 amino acids long. Germline CDR1 LNHDA, CDR2 SQIVND (reference sequence). CDR3 residues: CASSMGQYNQPQHF. For the CDR3, the DNA is TGTGCCAGTAGTATGGGACAGTACAATCAGCCCCAGCATTTT.

This rearrangement joins TRBV4-1 to TRBJ2-1; weak D call: TRBD2 (6 bases). From germline, CDR1 is MGHRA and CDR2 YSYEKL. V was trimmed by 1 base and J by 2 bases, leaving 12 bases between them. CDR3 size: 16 residues. The CDR3 DNA reads as TGCGCCAGCAGCCAAGGGCGGCTAGCGACCTACAATGAGCAGTTCTTC. Protein: CASSQGRLATYNEQFF.

As for this clone: One junction end does not reproduce the germline sequence, and a read error may be involved. V and J are TRBV7-9 and TRBJ1-2, with TRBD1 identical over 9 bases. Per the germline V gene, CDR1 is SEHNR and CDR2 is FQNEAQ (reference sequence). CDR3 length: 12 amino acids. The CDR3 reads CSSTRQGEGYTF. CDR3 bases: TGTTCCAGCACTCGACAGGGGGAAGGCTACACCTTC. The full variable domain, rest sourced from reference TRBV7-9 and TRBJ1-2, is DTGVSQNPRHKITKRGQNVTFRCDPISEHNRLYWYRQTLGQGPEFLTYFQNEAQLEKSRLLSDRFSAERPKGSFSTLEIQRTEQGDSAMYLCSSTRQGEGYTFGSGTRLTVV.

In its sample, this clone was seen a few times. This chain connects TRBV4-2 to TRBJ2-7; TRBD2 agrees at 13 bases. Germline V gene data show CDR1 as LGHNA and CDR2 as YNFKEQ. The CDR3 is 24 amino acids. J was trimmed by 4 bases and V by 0 bases; bases with no gene match: 27. CDR3 sequence: CASSQDQDYFSGLAGQRGAYEQYF. The DNA of the CDR3 is TGTGCCAGCAGCCAAGACCAGGACTACTTCTCGGGACTAGCGGGACAAAGAGGGGCTTACGAGCAGTACTTC.

The CDR3 nucleotides are TGTGCCAGCAGCTTGGCACTAGCGAGAACCGGGGAGCTGTTTTTT. It codes for CASSLALARTGELFF. The chain links TRBV5-4 to TRBJ2-2, with TRBD2 identical over 7 bases. Germline lookup yields CDR1 SGHNT and CDR2 YYREEE (reference sequence). The CDR3 has 15 residues. V lost 0 bases and J lost 5; bases outside the gene matches: 4.

The V gene is TRBV7-9, the J gene TRBJ2-2; the match to TRBD2 covers 9 bases. The V segment lost 5 bases and the J segment 4 bases; nucleotides outside the gene matches: 5. Germline CDR1 and CDR2: SEHNR and FQNEAQ (reference sequence). This CDR3 is 15 amino acids long. DNA of the CDR3: TGTGCCAGCAGCGTTAGCGGGAGTGGCACCGGGGAGCTGTTTTTT. This codes for CASSVSGSGTGELFF.

The rearrangement links TRBV7-9 to TRBJ2-2; D not resolved. The V and J ends lost 2 bases and 6 bases respectively, with 16 bases between them. CDR3 size: 16 residues. Germline assignment: CDR1 SEHNR and CDR2 FQNEAQ (reference sequence). The CDR3 region has the DNA TGTGCCAGCAGCTTAAGCCCCCTAGTTCCCGCCGGGGAGCTGTTTTTT. It translates to CASSLSPLVPAGELFF.

The rearrangement uses TRBV7-2 and TRBJ2-7, with D uncertain. Germline V gene sequence: CDR1 SGHTA, CDR2 FQGNSA. The CDR3 extends over 11 amino acids. Trimming pared 6 bases from V and 5 bases from J, leaving 8 bases between. CDR3 DNA sequence: TGTGCCAGCAGTACGTACAACGAGCAGTACTTC. This encodes CASSTYNEQYF.

The chain uses TRBV19 and TRBJ1-1; D unclear. The CDR3 is made up of 14 amino acids. Per germline, CDR1 LNHDA and CDR2 SQIVND (reference sequence). V shed 4 bases and J shed 1 base, with 10 bases lying between them. CDR3 in amino acids: CASSSLRGNTEAFF. The CDR3 region has the DNA TGTGCCAGTAGTAGCCTCCGGGGGAACACTGAAGCTTTCTTT.